This T cell receptor (beta chain) was sequenced for a study of blood T cell repertoires in COVID-19. Original processing methods: Scientists estimated how many nucleated cells there were by amplifying reference gene primers. Here immunoSEQ multiplex PCR was the method, and the copy in TCRdb shows in-frame clones only, minus some. From that table come the V and J calls and clone size; the DNA was used to work out D and trimming. The data contain approximately 300,000 clones, around 90% of them singletons. V lost 1 base and J lost 1, with 13 bases in between. Germline V lookup: CDR1 LGHNA, CDR2 YNFKEQ. This CDR3 has 16 amino acids. Donors were grouped by their self-reported clinical history. Donors in Cohort 3 who had recovered were those with two negative PCRs, healthcare professional clearance, or resolution of their symptoms.

The rearrangement links TRBV4-2 to TRBJ1-1; D gene unclear. Material for sequencing was PBMCs or T cells enriched from blood (not recorded which). The TCR sequence derives from a woman in her twenties or thirties who had recovered from COVID-19. The CDR3 reads CASSQAPVGPNTEAFF. In DNA form, the CDR3 reads TGTGCCAGCAGCCAAGCCCCAGTGGGCCCGAACACTGAAGCTTTCTTT.